Shown below are 12 T cell receptor beta chains from a single sample sequenced in a study of cytomegalovirus exposure and HLA in healthy donors (dated by TCRdb to about 2017). The method behind the library was the immunoSEQ multiplex PCR assay. TCRdb's version of the immuneACCESS table is confined to in-frame rearrangements and falls short of the full clone set. An unresolved V gene accounts for under half of the shortfall where checked; the remainder is of unknown origin. The sample yields under 250,000 clones; less than 90% were counted once. The ten largest clones capture roughly 5.5% of the sample. Sequenced: PBMCs. These receptors all come from a woman aged 18-30 years in good health and CMV-seronegative.

This chain links TRBV29-1 with TRBJ2-7, with 12 bases identical to TRBD1. The CDR3 is 14 residues long. Trimming cost V 6 bases and J 4 bases; bases outside gene matches: 7. Germline values: CDR1 SQVTM, CDR2 ANQGSEA. As DNA, the CDR3 is TGCAGCGTGGCGCCGGGACAGGGGGCGTACGAGCAGTACTTC. This translates into CSVAPGQGAYEQYF.

This rearrangement joins TRBV9 to TRBJ2-1, with 10 bases aligning to TRBD2. V dropped 2 bases and J dropped 8; count of bases not matched to a gene: 13. Germline loops: CDR1 SGDLS, CDR2 YYNGEE. The CDR3 is 17 residues long. The CDR3 here is CASSVLPGSGGAYEQFF. The CDR3, as DNA: TGTGCCAGCAGCGTCCTGCCGGGGAGCGGGGGGGCGTATGAGCAGTTCTTC.

For the CDR3, the DNA is TGTGCCAGCAGCGACGGGGTCTTTTCCGGGGAGCTGTTTTTT. Translating gives CASSDGVFSGELFF. This chain joins TRBV7-3 and TRBJ2-2; D perhaps matches TRBD2 (5 bases). The CDR3 extends over 14 amino acids. Trimming left V 5 bases short and J 6 bases short, with 13 bases between. CDR1 is SGHTA and CDR2 is FQGTGA in the germline V gene.

The chain employs TRBV6-1 and TRBJ1-1; perhaps TRBD1 as D (5 bases). CDR3 length: 18 amino acids. The germline V gene has CDR1 MNHNS and CDR2 SASEGT. Trimming stripped 4 bases from V and 0 bases from J, with 21 bases between. The CDR3 region is CASSGPAGRGFMNTEAFF. DNA of the CDR3: TGTGCCAGCAGTGGGCCAGCAGGGCGGGGATTCATGAACACTGAAGCTTTCTTT.

This clone has a count of ten or more. The CDR3 DNA sequence: TGCGCCAGCAGTTACGATGACTTCTCTGGGGCCAACGTCCTGACTTTC. Its protein product is CASSYDDFSGANVLTF. The gene calls are TRBV23-1 and TRBJ2-6; D is unclear. TRBV23-1 is an ORF, with its function uncertain. The CDR3 length is 16 residues. V lost 5 bases to trimming and J lost 0 bases, with 11 bases between them.

The chain joins TRBV4-1 to TRBJ2-7; D is possibly TRBD1 (7 bases). The germline gives CDR1 MGHRA, CDR2 YSYEKL. This CDR3 spans 15 amino acids. Trimming left V 0 bases short and J 4 bases short, with 13 bases between. The DNA for the CDR3 is TGCGCCAGCAGCCAAGACAGGGGGGTAATTTACGAGCAGTACTTC. Translation gives CASSQDRGVIYEQYF.

This clone was recorded a few times. One end of the junction does not line up with germline, which may come from a read error. The chain has TRBV5-1 and TRBJ2-7, with 9 nucleotides matching TRBD1. Germline CDR1 SGHRS, CDR2 YFSETQ. The CDR3 is made up of 14 amino acids. The CDR3 is CASSRGTGTYEQYF. CDR3 DNA: TGCGCCAGCAGCCGAGGGACAGGGACCTATGAGCAGTACTTC.

This chain connects TRBV2 to TRBJ2-3; no definite D call. The length of the CDR3 is 13 residues. V was shortened by 4 bases and J by 6 bases, with 11 bases between the two germline ends. Germline assignment: CDR1 SNHLY and CDR2 FYNNEI. The CDR3 reads CASSAGGWDTQYF. The CDR3 nucleotides read TGTGCCAGCAGTGCGGGTGGTTGGGATACGCAGTATTTT.

This clone occurred once. The V and J genes are TRBV29-1 and TRBJ2-5; 15 positions match TRBD2. This CDR3 comprises 15 residues. From germline, CDR1 is SQVTM and CDR2 ANQGSEA. V was pared by 7 bases and J by 5 bases, with 8 bases of the junction left unmatched. CDR3 amino acids: CSGTLGLAGGETQYF. CDR3 in DNA: TGCAGCGGTACATTAGGACTAGCGGGAGGGGAGACCCAGTACTTC.

This chain links TRBV16 with TRBJ1-1, with D possibly TRBD1 on 6 matching bases. The germline V gene has CDR1 KGHSY and CDR2 FQNENV. This CDR3 has 15 residues. Trimming removed 4 bases at V and 4 bases at J, with 16 bases between. The CDR3 protein is CASSLPGGAGTEAFF. The CDR3 DNA reads TGTGCCAGCAGCCTCCCGGGGGGGGCCGGCACTGAAGCTTTCTTT.

The chain carries TRBV25-1 and TRBJ2-3; no clear D gene. Trimming left V 2 bases short and J 2 bases short, with 11 bases between. This CDR3 spans 15 amino acids. CDR1 and CDR2 (germline): MGHDK, SYGVNS. This chain's CDR3 is CASSEVGSPTDTQYF. The CDR3 DNA reads TGTGCCAGCAGTGAAGTCGGGTCACCCACAGATACGCAGTATTTT.

This clone was detected only once. J is TRBJ2-2 and V is TRBV6-5; D is undetermined. V shed 4 bases and J shed 5 bases, with 11 bases lying between them. Germline CDR1 reads MNHEY; CDR2 reads SVGAGI. The CDR3 runs 14 residues. The DNA of the CDR3 is TGTGCCAGCAGTTCCCGTGTCCCTACCGGGGAGCTGTTTTTT. This gives the protein CASSSRVPTGELFF.